The 8 T cell receptor beta chains below all came from one sample that was sequenced in a study of CD8 T cells in Susac syndrome. The RNA input was roughly 0.45 to 1 ug, and it was reverse transcribed with random hexamers. TCRdb analysed the immunoSEQ multiplex PCR reads with MiXCR anew, one entry per CDR3 protein. The sample records 100,000 or so distinct CDR3 sequences, around 90% being singletons. Sequenced input: CD4+ T cells from PBMCs. The receptors here all came from a human donor in good health.

V is TRBV4-1 and J is TRBJ1-1; a possible D gene is TRBD1 (6 bases). The CDR3 has 15 residues. Germline V gives CDR1 MGHRA, CDR2 YSYEKL. The ends were cut back, 0 bases at V and 8 bases at J, with 16 bases in the middle. DNA for the CDR3: TGCGCCAGCAGCCAAGAAGGCGCAGGAAGGGGGGAAGCTTTCTTT. Protein product: CASSQEGAGRGEAFF.

The chain links TRBV30 to TRBJ1-1, with D unclear. Germline loops: CDR1 GTSNPN, CDR2 SVGIG (reference sequence). The germline V and J ends were trimmed by 1 base and 5 bases, with 20 bases remaining between them. The CDR3 loop spans 16 amino acids. CDR3 in DNA: TGTGCCTGGAGTGCCCTCCTTCGGAGTCGGGAGACTGAAGCTTTCTTT. As protein: CAWSALLRSRETEAFF.

V is TRBV7-9 and J is TRBJ2-1; 7 bases match TRBD2. The V gene's germline CDR1 is SEHNR and CDR2 FQNEAQ (reference sequence). V lost 5 bases, J lost 3 bases, and 10 bases stayed unmatched. The CDR3 has 16 residues. This CDR3 is CASSPWGTMGYNEQFF. As DNA, the CDR3 is TGTGCCAGCAGCCCTTGGGGGACTATGGGCTACAATGAGCAGTTCTTC.

V and J are TRBV27 and TRBJ1-2; unclear D gene. This CDR3 region has 13 residues. Germline CDR1 reads MNHEY; CDR2 reads SMNVEV (reference sequence). Between the trimmed V and J ends, which lost 5 bases and 7 bases, there was a span of 14 bases. For the CDR3, the DNA is TGTGCCAGCAGTGAGCGCGCCCACGCTGGCTACACCTTC. Amino acids: CASSERAHAGYTF.

V usage is TRBV27 and J usage is TRBJ2-1; 13 nucleotides line up with TRBD2. Germline CDR1 reads MNHEY; CDR2 reads SMNVEV (reference sequence). This CDR3 has 16 residues. Trimming at V came to 4 bases and at J to 12 bases, leaving 12 bases not matched to a gene. As DNA, the CDR3 is TGTGCCAGCAGTTACACCTCCGGGACTAGCGGGATGTGGCAGTTCTTC. Translating gives CASSYTSGTSGMWQFF.

This chain uses TRBV2 with TRBJ1-1; D is ambiguous. From germline, CDR1 is SNHLY and CDR2 FYNNEI. Trimming shortened V by 6 bases and J by 1 base, and 15 bases separated the two germline ends. The CDR3 totals 15 residues. The CDR3 DNA reads as TGTGCCAGCAGATTACTTCACCTTGAGAACACTGAAGCTTTCTTT. This sequence encodes CASRLLHLENTEAFF. The whole variable domain, remainder taken from reference TRBV2 and TRBJ1-1, is EPEVTQTPSHQVTQMGQEVILRCVPISNHLYFYWYRQILGQKVEFLVSFYNNEISEKSEIFDDQFSVERPDGSNFTLKIRSTKLEDSAMYFCASRLLHLENTEAFFGQGTRLTVV.

The CDR3 sequence is CASRLPFGAGYTF. In DNA, the CDR3 is TGTGCCAGCAGACTCCCGTTCGGGGCTGGCTACACCTTC. The chain is built from TRBV11-2 and TRBJ1-2; a weak D match, TRBD1 (5 bases). The V gene lost 6 bases and the J gene lost 7 bases, with 15 bases spanning the gap. CDR1 is SGHAT, CDR2 FQNNGV, per germline. The length of the CDR3 is 13 residues.

J is TRBJ2-5 and V is TRBV12-3 or TRBV12-4, with D perhaps assigned TRBD1 or TRBD2 (5 bases each). V was clipped by 3 bases and J by 9 bases, with 14 bases between them. This CDR3 comprises 13 residues. The CDR3 DNA sequence: TGTGCCAGCAGTTTCGGGACCTACGGGGCCCAGTACTTC. This gives the protein CASSFGTYGAQYF.